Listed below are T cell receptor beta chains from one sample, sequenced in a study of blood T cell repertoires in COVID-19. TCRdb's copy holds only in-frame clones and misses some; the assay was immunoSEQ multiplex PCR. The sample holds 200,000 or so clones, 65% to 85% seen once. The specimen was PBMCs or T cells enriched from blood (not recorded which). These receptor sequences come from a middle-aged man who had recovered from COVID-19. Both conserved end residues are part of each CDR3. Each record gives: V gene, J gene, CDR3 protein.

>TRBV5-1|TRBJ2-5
CASSLSSASGGAIETQYF
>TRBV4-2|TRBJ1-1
CASSPRGAYPAFF
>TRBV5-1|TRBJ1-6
CASSTGGGSNSPLHF
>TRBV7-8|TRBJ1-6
CASSINSNSPLHF
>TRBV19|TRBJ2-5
CASSIFSGGAETQYF
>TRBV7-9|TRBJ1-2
CASSPWDRRDSYTF
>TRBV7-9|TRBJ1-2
CASSLGTGGYYGYTF
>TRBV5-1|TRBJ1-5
CASSLEPGGFQPQHF
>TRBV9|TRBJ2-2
CASSVGRLAGAGELFF
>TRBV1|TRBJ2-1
CTSSQDLSALGREKGDRAYNEQFF
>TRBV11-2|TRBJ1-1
CASSLYPGGTEAFF
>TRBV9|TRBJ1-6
CASSVTVISPLHF
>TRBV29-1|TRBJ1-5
CSAGQGGNQPQHF
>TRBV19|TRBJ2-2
CASTKNGAGGWTGELFF
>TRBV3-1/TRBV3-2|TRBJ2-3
CASSRPPTDTQYF
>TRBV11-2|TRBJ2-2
CASRRLQGSPTGELFF
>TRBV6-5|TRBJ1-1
CASNKDRGRNTEAFF
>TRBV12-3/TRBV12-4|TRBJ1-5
CASSFGEQPQHF
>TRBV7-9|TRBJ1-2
CASSSELANYGYTF
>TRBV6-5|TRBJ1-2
CASTLFRDRVQGYTF